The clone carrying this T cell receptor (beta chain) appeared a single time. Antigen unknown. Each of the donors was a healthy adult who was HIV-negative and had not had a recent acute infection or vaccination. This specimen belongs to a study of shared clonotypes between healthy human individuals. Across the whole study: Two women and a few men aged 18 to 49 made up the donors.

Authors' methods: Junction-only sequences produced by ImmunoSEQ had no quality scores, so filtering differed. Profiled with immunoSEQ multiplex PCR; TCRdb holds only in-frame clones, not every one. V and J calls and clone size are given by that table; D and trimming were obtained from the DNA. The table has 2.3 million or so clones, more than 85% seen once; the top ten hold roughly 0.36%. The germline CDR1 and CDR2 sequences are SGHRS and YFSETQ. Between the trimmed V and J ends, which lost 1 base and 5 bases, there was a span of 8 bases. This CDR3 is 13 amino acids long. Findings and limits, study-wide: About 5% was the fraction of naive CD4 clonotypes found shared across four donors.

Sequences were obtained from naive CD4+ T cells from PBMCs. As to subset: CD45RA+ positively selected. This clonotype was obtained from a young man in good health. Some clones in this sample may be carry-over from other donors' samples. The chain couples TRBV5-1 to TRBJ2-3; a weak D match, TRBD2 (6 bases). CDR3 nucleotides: TGCGCCAGCAGCTTGTGGGGGGTAGATACGCAGTATTTT. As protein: CASSLWGVDTQYF.